A selection of T cell receptor beta chains follows, all from one sample in a study of T-cell memory formation after mild COVID-19. TCRdb reanalysed the 5' RACE reads using MiXCR and keeps one entry per CDR3 protein. The repertoire holds 150,000 to 200,000 distinct CDR3 sequences, with approximately 10% as singletons. The sequencing sample was made of PBMCs or a T cell subset sorted from them (not recorded which). Every receptor here comes from a man between 18 and 35 years old who had mild COVID-19 (a few samples of this study predate the infection). Cell type and time point are not known. Each CDR3 is given with its conserved first and last residue. The D gene is left open where the match is weak. Size values are once, few and many counts, or a class for expanded clones, and some rows have none.

>NA|NA|TRBV4-2|TRBJ2-5
TGTGCCAGCAGCCAAGATAGGAGTAGGGAGGCAGAGACCCAGTACTTC
CASSQDRSREAETQYF
>NA|NA|TRBV2|TRBJ2-3
TGTGCCAGCAGTGATGGGGGGTCAGGCACAGATACGCAGTATTTT
CASSDGGSGTDTQYF
>NA|NA|TRBV7-3|TRBJ2-5
TGTGCCAGCAGCTCGCTGGGGGGCAGGGGAGAGACCCAGTACTTC
CASSSLGGRGETQYF
>few|NA|TRBV5-1|TRBJ2-3
TGCGCCAGCAGCCTCTCGGGGAAAGGGTCAGATACGCAGTATTTT
CASSLSGKGSDTQYF
>many|NA|TRBV5-1|TRBJ1-6
TGCGCCAGCAGCTTGGCGGGGCCTCGGGGGGTCTCACCCCTCCACTTT
CASSLAGPRGVSPLHF
>NA|TRBD2|TRBV7-6|TRBJ2-1
TGTGCCAGCAGCTTAGCTAGCGGGGGGGCCGGGTTCTATGAGCAGTTCTTC
CASSLASGGAGFYEQFF
>few|NA|TRBV12-5|TRBJ2-7
TGTGCTAGTGGTCCATACAGGGCCGGGGGCTACGAGCAGTACTTC
CASGPYRAGGYEQYF
>NA|NA|TRBV28|TRBJ2-1
TGTGCCAGCAACCACAGGGAAAGTGAGCAGTTCTTC
CASNHRESEQFF
>many|TRBD2|TRBV7-2|TRBJ2-5
TGTGCCAGCAGCTTATCCCTAGCGGGGAGTCAAGAGACCCAGTACTTC
CASSLSLAGSQETQYF
>NA|NA|TRBV5-1|TRBJ1-2
TGCGCCAGCAGCTTGACGAGGGGGAACTATGGCTACACCTTC
CASSLTRGNYGYTF
>few|NA|TRBV3-1|TRBJ2-3
TGTGCCAGTGGCTACACAGATACGCAGTATTTT
CASGYTDTQYF
>many|NA|TRBV5-1|TRBJ1-1
TGCGCCAGCAGCTTGGACGGGTTGGGGAACACTGAAGCTTTCTTT
CASSLDGLGNTEAFF
>many|NA|TRBV7-2|TRBJ1-1
TGTGCCAGCAGCTTTGGGACACCGGTCACTGAAGCTTTCTTT
CASSFGTPVTEAFF
>few|NA|TRBV28|TRBJ2-3
TGTGCCAGCAGTCCGGGGGTAACTACAGATACGCAGTATTTT
CASSPGVTTDTQYF
>NA|TRBD2|TRBV5-4|TRBJ2-5
TGTGCCAGCAGCCGCCGGGGCAGTCGGGGGGGAGAGACCCAGTACTTC
CASSRRGSRGGETQYF
>many|NA|TRBV27|TRBJ2-2
TGTGCCAGCAGTCGAGACAGAAACACCGGGGAGCTGTTTTTT
CASSRDRNTGELFF
>many|NA|TRBV28|TRBJ1-1
TGTGCCAGCAGGCCCCAGCCGGACACTGAAGCTTTCTTT
CASRPQPDTEAFF
>many|TRBD2|TRBV7-6|TRBJ2-3
TGTGCCAGCAGCACCAGACTAGCGGGGGGCACAGATACGCAGTATTTT
CASSTRLAGGTDTQYF
>few|NA|TRBV12-3/TRBV12-4|TRBJ1-1
TGTGCCCTCGCGCAGGCTAATAATGAAGCTTTCTTT
CALAQANNEAFF
>NA|TRBD1|TRBV12-3/TRBV12-4|TRBJ2-3
TGTGCCAGCAGTGCTTGGACAGGTAGCACAGATACGCAGTATTTT
CASSAWTGSTDTQYF
>few|TRBD2|TRBV9|TRBJ2-1
TGTGCCAGCAGCTCCGGGACTAGCGGGGGGTACAATGAGCAGTTCTTC
CASSSGTSGGYNEQFF
>NA|NA|TRBV11-2|TRBJ1-1
TGTGCCAGCAGCTTAGTGACAAAGAACACTGAAGCTTTCTTT
CASSLVTKNTEAFF
>few|TRBD2|TRBV12-3/TRBV12-4|TRBJ2-3
TGTGCCAGCAGTTATTGGGGGGGAGCTGGTACAGATACGCAGTATTTT
CASSYWGGAGTDTQYF
>NA|TRBD1|TRBV24-1|TRBJ2-1
TGTGCCACCAGTGATTCGACAGGGGACAATGAGCAGTTCTTC
CATSDSTGDNEQFF
>many|NA|TRBV5-1|TRBJ2-1
TGCGCCAGCAGCTTGGGATCAGCGCGCTCCTACAATGAGCAGTTCTTC
CASSLGSARSYNEQFF
>NA|NA|TRBV5-1|TRBJ2-5
TGCGCCAGCAGCTTGGGATTAGCTGGGGAGACCCAGTACTTC
CASSLGLAGETQYF
>few|NA|TRBV10-3|TRBJ1-2
TGTGCCATCAGTGAGCCGGACCGCTCTGCGTATAGTGGCTACACCTTC
CAISEPDRSAYSGYTF
>NA|NA|TRBV2|TRBJ1-5
TGTGCCAGCAGTGATCCCGGACAGCGTCACCATCAGCCCCAGCATTTT
CASSDPGQRHHQPQHF
>NA|NA|TRBV5-1|TRBJ2-3
TGCGCCAGCAGCTTGGCCCCCACAGATACGCAGTATTTT
CASSLAPTDTQYF
>NA|NA|TRBV20-1|TRBJ1-1
TGCAGTGCTAGAGATCCGCAGGGTGCCACTGAAGCTTTCTTT
CSARDPQGATEAFF
>few|NA|TRBV4-2|TRBJ2-6
TGTGCCAGCAGCCACCAGGAAGGCGGCTCTGGGGCCAACGTCCTGACTTTC
CASSHQEGGSGANVLTF
>NA|NA|TRBV5-1|TRBJ2-7
TGCGCCAGCAGCTCCAGTACGGAGTACGAGCAGTACTTC
CASSSSTEYEQYF
>NA|NA|TRBV7-8|TRBJ2-3
TGTGCCAGCAGCTTACCCACGACGTCGGCGCAGTATTTT
CASSLPTTSAQYF
>few|TRBD2|TRBV20-1|TRBJ2-1
TGCAGCCCTTGGCGGGGGGACAATGAGCAGTTCTTC
CSPWRGDNEQFF
>once|NA|TRBV6-6|TRBJ1-5
TGTGCCAGCAGTTACTCGTCCTCTAGCAATCAGCCCCAGCATTTT
CASSYSSSSNQPQHF
>many|TRBD1|TRBV4-1|TRBJ2-2
TGCGCCAGCAGCCAAGGGGACAGGGTGACCGGGGAGCTGTTTTTT
CASSQGDRVTGELFF
>NA|NA|TRBV20-1|TRBJ1-5
TGCAGTGCTAGAGTTTCTGGGTCAGACAATCAGCCCCAGCATTTT
CSARVSGSDNQPQHF
>many|NA|TRBV9|TRBJ2-5
TGTGCCAGCAGCCCCCACCTCAGCGGGTTTAAGGAGACCCAGTACTTC
CASSPHLSGFKETQYF
>NA|TRBD1|TRBV23-1|TRBJ1-5
TGCGCCAGCAGTCAATCGGGGGACAGACGAAATCAGCCCCAGCATTTT
CASSQSGDRRNQPQHF
>many|NA|TRBV6-5|TRBJ2-3
TGTGCCAGCAGTTATTGGGCGGGGCCAACAGATACGCAGTATTTT
CASSYWAGPTDTQYF
>NA|TRBD2|TRBV20-1|TRBJ2-1
TGCAGTGCTAGGTCCCTAGCGGGAGGATCCTACAATGAGCAGTTCTTC
CSARSLAGGSYNEQFF
>many|TRBD2|TRBV11-2|TRBJ2-3
TGTGCCAGCAGCGTAAGTGCGTCGGCTAGCGGGGGCCCTCGCACAGATACGCAGTATTTT
CASSVSASASGGPRTDTQYF
>NA|NA|TRBV11-2|TRBJ1-2
TGTGCCAGCAGCTTAGTCGGGCAGCTCTATGGCTACACCTTC
CASSLVGQLYGYTF
>few|NA|TRBV27|TRBJ1-5
TGTGCCAGCAGAAAAGCGGACAGAAGCAATCAGCCCCAGCATTTT
CASRKADRSNQPQHF
>few|NA|TRBV7-2|TRBJ1-5
TGTGCCAGCAGCTTAGCTACGGGAAGTCAGCCCCAGCATTTT
CASSLATGSQPQHF
>NA|TRBD1|TRBV2|TRBJ1-5
TGTGCCAGCAAAATTTACAGGGGAGGGCAGCCCCAGCATTTT
CASKIYRGGQPQHF
>many|TRBD2|TRBV7-2|TRBJ2-2
TGTGCCAGCAGCCCGAGCGGGGTCGCCGGGGAGCTGTTTTTT
CASSPSGVAGELFF
>NA|NA|TRBV7-9|TRBJ2-4
TGTGCCAGCCGAGGGCAAGGGACGGACATTCAGTACTTC
CASRGQGTDIQYF